These 24 T cell receptor beta chains were all obtained from the same sample, sequenced in a study of cytomegalovirus exposure and HLA in healthy donors. Vbeta (60) and Jbeta (13) primers were used in the PCR. The data were produced by immunoSEQ multiplex PCR, yet TCRdb's version contains in-frame clones alone and is incomplete. Its listing shows 110,000 to 150,000 clones. The sequencing input was PBMCs. Receptor source: a young woman in good health and CMV-seronegative.

V and J are TRBV19 and TRBJ2-1; 14 nucleotides align to TRBD2. The CDR3 extends over 15 amino acids. The J segment lost 5 bases and the V segment lost 5 bases, leaving 2 bases of the junction unmatched. Germline lookup yields CDR1 LNHDA and CDR2 SQIVND (reference sequence). The CDR3 sequence: CASSLGLAGDNEQFF. The CDR3 DNA is TGTGCCAGTAGTTTGGGACTAGCGGGAGACAATGAGCAGTTCTTC.

The V and J genes are TRBV19 and TRBJ1-6; 9 positions match TRBD1. V was pared by 5 bases and J by 8 bases, with 10 bases of the junction left unmatched. This CDR3 is 16 amino acids long. The V gene's germline CDR1 is LNHDA and CDR2 SQIVND (reference sequence). As DNA, the CDR3 is TGTGCCAGTAGTCTTGAACAGGGGGCTCATCATTCACCCCTCCACTTT. This codes for CASSLEQGAHHSPLHF.

The rearrangement uses TRBV5-4 and TRBJ2-1; 7 nucleotides match TRBD1. The J segment lost 6 bases and the V segment lost 4 bases, leaving 4 bases of the junction unmatched. This CDR3 has 13 amino acids. Germline CDR1 SGHNT, CDR2 YYREEE (reference sequence). The CDR3 is CASSPGTVNEQFF. The CDR3 bases are TGTGCCAGCAGCCCCGGGACAGTCAATGAGCAGTTCTTC.

This chain joins TRBV18 and TRBJ1-1; D possibly corresponds to TRBD1 (6 bases). V gave up 1 base and J gave up 4 bases, with 13 bases separating them. The CDR3 is 15 amino acids. Germline V gene lookup returns CDR1 KGHSH and CDR2 LQKENI. The CDR3, as DNA: TGTGCCAGCTCACCACTGGGGGCAGAGAGCACTGAAGCTTTCTTT. This sequence encodes CASSPLGAESTEAFF.

This chain uses TRBV29-1 with TRBJ1-1, with 9 positions matching TRBD1. The CDR3 length is 15 residues. CDR1 and CDR2 from the germline V gene are SQVTM and ANQGSEA. After removal of 5 bases from V and 1 base from J, the junction contained 8 bases not matched to a gene. CDR3: CSVTVQGASNTEAFF. The CDR3, as DNA: TGCAGCGTTACGGTACAGGGGGCCTCGAACACTGAAGCTTTCTTT. The variable domain in full, with the rest retrieved from reference TRBV29-1 and TRBJ1-1, is SAVISQKPSRDICQRGTSLTIQCQVDSQVTMMFWYRQQPGQSLTLIATANQGSEATYESGFVIDKFPISRPNLTFSTLTVSNMSPEDSSIYLCSVTVQGASNTEAFFGQGTRLTVV.

The V call is TRBV10-3, the J call TRBJ1-6, with TRBD1 matching 11 bases. The CDR3 is 15 amino acids. CDR1 and CDR2 (germline): ENHRY, SYGVKD. The trim removed 6 bases at V and 7 bases at J, leaving 5 bases unmatched. CDR3 loop: CAIRRTGGVNSPLHF. Written as DNA, the CDR3 is TGTGCCATCAGGCGGACAGGGGGCGTGAATTCACCCCTCCACTTT.

The chain has TRBV10-3 and TRBJ2-5; TRBD1 agrees at 12 bases. Per germline, CDR1 ENHRY and CDR2 SYGVKD. After removal of 4 bases from V and 5 bases from J, the junction contained 5 bases not matched to a gene. The CDR3 covers 15 residues. CDR3 loop: CAISAWDRGRETQYF. Here the CDR3 DNA reads TGTGCCATCAGTGCCTGGGACAGGGGGCGGGAGACCCAGTACTTC.

The chain couples TRBV6-6 to TRBJ2-5, with D possibly being TRBD1 (6 bases). The CDR3 length is 13 residues. Germline CDR1 reads MNHNY; CDR2 reads SVGAGI (reference sequence). V lost 6 bases and J lost 7, with 15 bases in between. The CDR3 region has the DNA TGTGCCAGCAGGGACCGACTCAGGGGGACCCAGTACTTC. This gives the protein CASRDRLRGTQYF.

V and J are TRBV27 and TRBJ2-5, with D uncertain. Germline V CDR1 and CDR2: MNHEY, SMNVEV (reference sequence). The CDR3 spans 14 residues. V lost 2 bases and J lost 0, with 7 bases in between. In DNA, the CDR3 is TGTGCCAGCAGTTTAGCCGGGTACCAAGAGACCCAGTACTTC. Translated, it gives CASSLAGYQETQYF.

The gene calls are TRBV25-1 and TRBJ2-1; TRBD2 aligns across 8 bases. Germline V lookup: CDR1 MGHDK, CDR2 SYGVNS. The CDR3 is 15 residues long. Losses at the gene ends were 7 bases for V and 7 bases for J; bases not matched to a gene: 12. The CDR3 sequence: CASTLGRERRNEQFF. Written as DNA, the CDR3 is TGTGCCAGCACTCTCGGGAGGGAGAGGAGGAATGAGCAGTTCTTC.

This sequence joins TRBV5-1 and TRBJ2-1; 11 bases agree with TRBD2. Germline V lookup: CDR1 SGHRS, CDR2 YFSETQ. This CDR3 region has 19 residues. Unmatched junction bases numbered 16, after V lost 0 bases and J lost 8 bases. This CDR3 is CASSLDPSGRSHPLYEQFF. Here the CDR3 DNA reads TGCGCCAGCAGCTTGGATCCTAGCGGGAGGTCACATCCCCTCTATGAGCAGTTCTTC.

The chain uses TRBV6-6 and TRBJ2-2, with TRBD1 identical over 8 bases. This CDR3 region has 14 residues. Looked up from germline, CDR1 is MNHNY and CDR2 is SVGAGI (reference sequence). V lost 7 bases, J lost 5 bases, and 6 bases stayed unmatched. The CDR3 DNA sequence: TGTGCCAGCATTGGGGGACAGGCGACCGGGGAGCTGTTTTTT. Translated: CASIGGQATGELFF.

The gene calls are TRBV12-5 and TRBJ2-7; tentative D call: TRBD1 (6 bases). Germline V gives CDR1 LGHNT, CDR2 FRNRAP. Between the trimmed V and J ends, which lost 7 bases and 0 bases, there was a span of 16 bases. This CDR3 contains 15 residues. As DNA, the CDR3 is TGTGCTAGTGCCCAACAGGGTGAACGCTCCTACGAGCAGTACTTC. Encoded protein: CASAQQGERSYEQYF.

The chain uses TRBV9 and TRBJ1-1, with TRBD1 matching over 7 bases. The CDR3 is 17 residues long. Losses at the gene ends were 2 bases for V and 3 bases for J; bases not matched to a gene: 13. Germline V gene lookup returns CDR1 SGDLS and CDR2 YYNGEE. The CDR3 spells CASSVRQGNGGDTEAFF. CDR3 DNA: TGTGCCAGCAGCGTGAGACAGGGCAACGGAGGCGACACTGAAGCTTTCTTT.

The gene calls are TRBV6-5 and TRBJ2-7; 10 nucleotides align to TRBD1. CDR3 length: 15 residues. The V segment lost 4 bases and the J segment 6 bases; nucleotides outside the gene matches: 9. The germline gives CDR1 MNHEY, CDR2 SVGAGI. CDR3 bases: TGTGCCAGCAGTTTGGCCGGGACAGGGGTCCGCGAGCAGTACTTC. It codes for CASSLAGTGVREQYF.

About this clone itself: The same CDR3 is also encoded by other DNA sequences in this sample. The chain joins TRBV9 to TRBJ2-1, with D perhaps TRBD2 (6 bases). The CDR3 consists of 17 residues. Germline values: CDR1 SGDLS, CDR2 YYNGEE. Trimming removed 0 bases from V and 5 bases from J, with 18 bases in between. The CDR3 sequence: CASSVGGVWGKDNEQFF. The CDR3 nucleotides read TGTGCCAGCAGCGTAGGGGGGGTGTGGGGGAAGGACAATGAGCAGTTCTTC.

The chain recombines TRBV7-9 with TRBJ2-1; D not resolved. Trimming took off 5 bases at V and 15 bases at J, with 17 bases between the two ends. Per germline, CDR1 SEHNR and CDR2 FQNEAQ (reference sequence). This CDR3 is built from 12 residues. The CDR3 loop reads CASSRFRSLGFF. CDR3 nucleotides: TGTGCCAGCAGCAGGTTCAGGTCCCTGGGGTTCTTC.

The CDR3, as DNA: TGTGCCAGCAGTCATACAGGGGTCTATGGCTACACCTTC. Translating gives CASSHTGVYGYTF. The V gene is TRBV27, the J gene TRBJ1-2, with 7 bases that match TRBD1. The ends lost 5 bases at V and 4 bases at J; junction bases unmatched: 4. CDR3 length: 13 residues. Germline V gives CDR1 MNHEY, CDR2 SMNVEV (reference sequence).

The chain couples TRBV7-9 to TRBJ1-5; perhaps TRBD1 as D (5 bases). This CDR3 contains 13 residues. The ends were cut back, 6 bases at V and 4 bases at J, with 10 bases in the middle. CDR1 SEHNR and CDR2 FQNEAQ come from the germline V gene (reference sequence). CDR3 coding DNA: TGTGCCAGCAGTCGGGACTCAAATCAGCCCCAGCATTTT. It codes for CASSRDSNQPQHF.

The chain recombines TRBV7-9 with TRBJ2-3; no firm D call. V lost 2 bases and J lost 0, with 6 bases in between. Per the germline V gene, CDR1 is SEHNR and CDR2 is FQNEAQ (reference sequence). The CDR3 has 14 residues. The chain's CDR3 is CASSLYLSTDTQYF. DNA of the CDR3: TGTGCCAGCAGCTTATATTTAAGCACAGATACGCAGTATTTT.

The chain uses TRBV2 and TRBJ2-7, with TRBD1 identical over 7 bases. The CDR3 is 14 residues long. Trimming removed 7 bases from V and 3 bases from J; junction bases left unmatched: 9. Looked up from germline, CDR1 is SNHLY and CDR2 is FYNNEI. CDR3 loop: CASTPDRVIYEQYF. The CDR3, as DNA: TGTGCCAGCACCCCAGACAGGGTGATCTACGAGCAGTACTTC.

The CDR3 DNA is TGTGCCTGGAGTGTTGGGGGGGGCGGTGCAGATACGCAGTATTTT. Protein product: CAWSVGGGGADTQYF. This chain connects TRBV30 to TRBJ2-3; weak D call: TRBD2 (7 bases). The CDR3 contains 15 residues. CDR1 and CDR2 from the germline V gene are GTSNPN and SVGIG (reference sequence). The V end was cut by 0 bases, the J end by 4 bases, with 14 bases between.

V gene TRBV6-5 combines with J gene TRBJ2-1; 8 bases agree with TRBD2. This CDR3 comprises 13 residues. V dropped 4 bases and J dropped 5; count of bases not matched to a gene: 1. The germline V gene has CDR1 MNHEY and CDR2 SVGAGI. CDR3: CASSSTSDNEQFF. The CDR3 DNA reads TGTGCCAGCAGTTCGACTAGCGACAATGAGCAGTTCTTC.

V and J are TRBV10-3 and TRBJ2-2, with D uncertain. This CDR3 contains 12 residues. The ends were cut back, 6 bases at V and 2 bases at J, with 4 bases in the middle. The V gene's germline CDR1 is ENHRY and CDR2 SYGVKD. CDR3 sequence reads: CAISRNTGELFF. CDR3 nucleotides: TGTGCCATCAGCAGAAACACCGGGGAGCTGTTTTTT.